The clone carrying this TCR beta chain appeared a few times. Once extracted for a subset, genomic DNA was divided evenly among several immunoSEQ plates. Ten immunoSEQ deep assay plates were used to sequence unsorted PBMC DNA. Generated by immunoSEQ multiplex PCR, the TCRdb table keeps only in-frame clones and is missing some. This table holds under 600,000 clones, roughly four fifths found once. The source of the sample is a study of shared clonotypes between healthy human individuals. This CDR3 is built from 11 residues. CDR1 is GTSNPN, CDR2 SVGIG, per germline (reference sequence). The V end was cut by 4 bases, the J end by 7 bases, with 5 bases between. The donors were all Caucasian adults (living in Nashville, Tennessee). Unsorted material relied on roughly 100 million PBMCs as the source of genomic DNA.

The chain carries TRBV30 and TRBJ1-6; no clear D. The sequence came from a middle-aged woman in good health. Some clones in this sample may be carry-over from other donors' samples. The specimen sequenced was PBMCs. CDR3 bases: TGTGCCTGGAAGCGGAATTCACCCCTCCACTTT. Encoded protein: CAWKRNSPLHF.